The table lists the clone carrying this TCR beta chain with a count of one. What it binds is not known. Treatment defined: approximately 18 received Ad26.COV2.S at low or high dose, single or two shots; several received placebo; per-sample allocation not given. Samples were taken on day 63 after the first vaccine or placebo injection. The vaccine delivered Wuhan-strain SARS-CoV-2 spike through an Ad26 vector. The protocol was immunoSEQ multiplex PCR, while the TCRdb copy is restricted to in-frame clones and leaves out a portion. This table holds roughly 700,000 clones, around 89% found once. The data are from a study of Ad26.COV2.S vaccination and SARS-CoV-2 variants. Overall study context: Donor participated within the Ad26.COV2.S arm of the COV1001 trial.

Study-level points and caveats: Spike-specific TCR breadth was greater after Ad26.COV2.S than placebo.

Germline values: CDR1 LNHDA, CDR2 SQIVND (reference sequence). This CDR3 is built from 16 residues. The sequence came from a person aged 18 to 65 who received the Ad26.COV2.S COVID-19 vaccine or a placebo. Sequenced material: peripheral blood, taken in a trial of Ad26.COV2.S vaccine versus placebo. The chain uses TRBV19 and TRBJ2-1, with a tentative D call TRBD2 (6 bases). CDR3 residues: CATGLDWGGTEGEQFF. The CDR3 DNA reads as TGTGCTACTGGATTGGATTGGGGCGGGACCGAGGGTGAGCAGTTCTTC.